This T cell receptor beta chain is drawn from a study of shared clonotypes between healthy human individuals. Germline V lookup: CDR1 SGHRS, CDR2 YFSETQ. Germline trimming cut 0 bases from V and 6 bases from J; bases unmatched to any gene: 3. This CDR3 has 15 amino acids. This table comes from immunoSEQ multiplex PCR, and its TCRdb copy is limited to in-frame clones, with some not included. The sample has over 950,000 clones; approximately 77% are singletons. Sequenced material: memory CD4+ T cells from PBMCs. The subset is: CD45RA-negative fraction. This TCR came from a man younger than 30 in good health. Some clones in this sample may be carry-over from other donors' samples. The rearrangement links TRBV5-1 to TRBJ2-1; TRBD2 aligns across 10 bases. CDR3: CASSLVASGSNEQFF. CDR3 bases: TGCGCCAGCAGCTTGGTGGCTAGCGGGAGCAATGAGCAGTTCTTC.